The 27 T cell receptor beta chains given below trace back to one sample, sequenced in a study of T cell responses to AZD1222 COVID-19 vaccine (dated by TCRdb to the early 2020s). Libraries were made using the immunoSEQ multiplex PCR assay. TCRdb obtained this table from immuneACCESS and retained in-frame rearrangements with V and J assigned. These tables miss some clones; where compared with another copy, unresolved V genes account for less than half of the shortfall, and the remainder is unexplained. This sample has roughly 250,000 clones in its table, and over 85% of those were observed once. Of the sample, around 0.5% is held by the ten largest clones. This sample's time point label indicates: baseline before first vaccination. The sequencing used peripheral blood, collected on day 0 of AZD1222 vaccination. The receptor set was obtained from an adult in good health.

The V call is TRBV11-2, the J call TRBJ1-1, with D maybe TRBD1 (6 bases). This CDR3 is built from 12 residues. Germline V gene sequence: CDR1 SGHAT, CDR2 FQNNGV. Trimming took off 4 bases at V and 8 bases at J, with 11 bases between the two ends. CDR3 in amino acids: CASSYSGGEAFF. In nucleotides, the CDR3 is TGTGCCAGCAGCTACTCGGGGGGCGAAGCTTTCTTT.

V is TRBV28 and J is TRBJ1-6; D remains ambiguous. The germline gives CDR1 MDHEN, CDR2 SYDVKM. This CDR3 comprises 14 residues. V was pared by 5 bases and J by 14 bases, with 19 bases between. This chain's CDR3 is CASSQIWGTSSLHF. CDR3 in DNA: TGTGCCAGCAGTCAAATTTGGGGTACCTCGTCCCTCCACTTT. The full variable domain, with the rest looked up from reference TRBV28 and TRBJ1-6, is DVKVTQSSRYLVKRTGEKVFLECVQDMDHENMFWYRQDPGLGLRLIYFSYDVKMKEKGDIPEGYSVSREKKERFSLILESASTNQTSMYLCASSQIWGTSSLHFGNGTRLTVT.

The V gene is TRBV3-1 (or the pseudogene TRBV3-2), the J gene TRBJ1-1; possibly TRBD1 for D (6 bases). Germline V gene data show CDR1 as LGHDT and CDR2 as YNNKEL (reference sequence). CDR3 size: 15 residues. V lost 2 bases and J 2 bases, leaving 12 bases between the germline ends. The CDR3: CASSQPAGGNTEAFF. CDR3 coding DNA: TGTGCCAGCAGCCAACCTGCTGGGGGCAACACTGAAGCTTTCTTT.

J is TRBJ1-6 and V is TRBV15; 7 nucleotides line up with TRBD1. V dropped 6 bases and J dropped 10; count of bases not matched to a gene: 6. Germline V gene sequence: CDR1 LNHNV, CDR2 YYDKDF (reference sequence). This CDR3 contains 13 residues. CDR3 residues: CATSHYRGSPLHF. The CDR3 coding sequence is TGTGCCACCAGTCACTACAGGGGATCACCCCTCCACTTT.

The chain has TRBV7-2 and TRBJ2-5; 7 nucleotides align to TRBD2. Trimming took 1 base from V and 7 from J; bases not matched to a gene: 3. The CDR3 has 13 amino acids. Looked up from germline, CDR1 is SGHTA and CDR2 is FQGNSA. CDR3 residues: CASSLGAGPTQYF. The CDR3 DNA is TGTGCCAGCAGCTTAGGAGCGGGGCCGACCCAGTACTTC. The full variable domain, its missing parts supplied by reference TRBV7-2 and TRBJ2-5, is GAGVSQSPSNKVTEKGKDVELRCDPISGHTALYWYRQSLGQGLEFLIYFQGNSAPDKSGLPSDRFSAERTGGSVSTLTIQRTQQEDSAVYLCASSLGAGPTQYFGPGTRLLVL.

This clone was observed once. The V call is TRBV4-3, the J call TRBJ1-5, with D unresolved. From germline, CDR1 is LGHNA and CDR2 YSLEER. The CDR3 loop spans 15 amino acids. V was shortened by 0 bases and J by 1 base, with 7 bases between the two germline ends. The CDR3 nucleotides are TGCGCCAGCAGCCAAGAAACGGGCAGCAATCAGCCCCAGCATTTT. It is translated as CASSQETGSNQPQHF.

This chain links TRBV18 with TRBJ2-7; 11 bases are a match to TRBD1. The ends lost 3 bases at V and 0 bases at J; junction bases unmatched: 1. The germline V gene has CDR1 KGHSH and CDR2 LQKENI. The CDR3 spans 15 residues. The CDR3 loop reads CASSPGTGGSYEQYF. The CDR3, as DNA: TGTGCCAGCTCACCCGGGACAGGGGGCTCCTACGAGCAGTACTTC. The full variable domain, rest sourced from reference TRBV18 and TRBJ2-7, is NAGVMQNPRHLVRRRGQEARLRCSPMKGHSHVYWYRQLPEEGLKFMVYLQKENIIDESGMPKERFSAEFPKEGPSILRIQQVVRGDSAAYFCASSPGTGGSYEQYFGPGTRLTVT.

This clone was found once. The genes are TRBV6-5 and TRBJ1-2; TRBD1 matches at 8 bases. Losses at the gene ends were 0 bases for V and 7 bases for J; bases not matched to a gene: 7. CDR1 MNHEY and CDR2 SVGAGI come from the germline V gene. The CDR3 consists of 15 residues. CDR3 coding DNA: TGTGCCAGCAGTTACTCCGGACAGGGAGGGCGTGGCTACACCTTC. It yields the protein CASSYSGQGGRGYTF.

V and J are TRBV11-2 and TRBJ2-1; D gene unclear. CDR1 is SGHAT and CDR2 is FQNNGV in the germline V gene. The CDR3 sequence is 16 residues long. Trimming left V 8 bases short and J 0 bases short, with 17 bases between. The CDR3 region has the DNA TGTGCCAGCCCCCCCCTCGGGTCCCTCTCCTACAATGAGCAGTTCTTC. Amino acid sequence: CASPPLGSLSYNEQFF.

The chain employs TRBV20-1 and TRBJ1-1; TRBD1 matches at 8 bases. The length of the CDR3 is 17 residues. Germline-derived CDR1 and CDR2 are DFQATT and SNEGSKA (reference sequence). After removal of 3 bases from V and 1 base from J, the junction contained 13 bases not matched to a gene. The CDR3 sequence is CSASGPWTGLGNTEAFF. The CDR3 coding sequence is TGCAGTGCTAGTGGTCCCTGGACAGGGTTGGGGAACACTGAAGCTTTCTTT.

The chain has TRBV28 and TRBJ1-5; D may be TRBD1 (6 bases). This CDR3 has 14 amino acids. The germline CDR1 and CDR2 sequences are MDHEN and SYDVKM. The V end was cut by 10 bases, the J end by 4 bases, with 17 bases between. CDR3 sequence reads: CATAKTGFNQPQHF. CDR3 nucleotide sequence: TGTGCCACCGCCAAGACAGGTTTTAATCAGCCCCAGCATTTT.

The V gene is TRBV7-2, the J gene TRBJ2-2; 8 nucleotides line up with TRBD2. The CDR3 is 16 amino acids. CDR1 SGHTA and CDR2 FQGNSA come from the germline V gene. With V trimmed by 5 bases and J by 1 base, 6 bases remained unmatched. The CDR3, as DNA: TGTGCCAGCAGCCCGCGGACTAGCTGGAACACCGGGGAGCTGTTTTTT. Encoded protein: CASSPRTSWNTGELFF.

The chain links TRBV13 to TRBJ2-3; 8 bases agree with TRBD2. Trimming took 5 bases from V and 1 from J; bases not matched to a gene: 11. This CDR3 region has 17 residues. Germline V lookup: CDR1 PRHDT, CDR2 FYEKMQ (reference sequence). CDR3 bases: TGTGCCAGCAGCCCGATACCGGGACTAGGTCGCACAGATACGCAGTATTTT. Translation: CASSPIPGLGRTDTQYF.

Only one count was recorded for this clone. The V call is TRBV3-1 (or the pseudogene TRBV3-2), the J call TRBJ1-1, with TRBD1 as a possible D gene (5 bases). Trimming took off 2 bases at V and 1 base at J, with 8 bases between the two ends. The CDR3 is 14 residues long. In germline, CDR1 is LGHDT, CDR2 YNNKEL (reference sequence). The CDR3 here is CASSQIQGNTEAFF. The CDR3 DNA is TGTGCCAGCAGCCAAATCCAGGGGAACACTGAAGCTTTCTTT.

The CDR3 is CASSYSVNLRTGELFF. The CDR3 bases are TGTGCCAGCAGTTACTCGGTCAACCTGAGGACCGGGGAGCTGTTTTTT. The chain couples TRBV6-5 to TRBJ2-2, with unresolved D. The CDR3 is 16 residues long. Germline V CDR1 and CDR2: MNHEY, SVGAGI. Trimming pared 0 bases from V and 5 bases from J, leaving 13 bases between.

CDR3 sequence reads: CASSETGRPGETQYF. In nucleotides, the CDR3 is TGTGCCAGCAGTGAGACCGGGAGGCCGGGAGAGACCCAGTACTTC. This chain uses TRBV6-1 with TRBJ2-5, with 7 bases fitting TRBD2. The CDR3 sequence is 15 residues long. In germline, CDR1 is MNHNS, CDR2 SASEGT. Trimming at V came to 3 bases and at J to 4 bases, leaving 8 bases not matched to a gene.

CDR3 DNA sequence: TGTGCCAGCAGCCAAGATGGACCCCTCCACTTT. Its protein product is CASSQDGPLHF. The chain combines TRBV4-2 with TRBJ1-6, with D unclear. CDR1 and CDR2 from the germline V gene are LGHNA and YNFKEQ. V was shortened by 0 bases and J by 12 bases, with 3 bases between the two germline ends. The CDR3 loop spans 11 amino acids.

The chain uses TRBV5-4 and TRBJ1-1; perhaps TRBD1 as D (5 bases). Germline V gene data show CDR1 as SGHNT and CDR2 as YYREEE (reference sequence). The CDR3 totals 17 residues. The ends were cut back, 3 bases at V and 0 bases at J, with 18 bases in the middle. The CDR3 reads CASSSGGGGFVNTEAFF. The CDR3, as DNA: TGTGCCAGCAGCTCGGGCGGGGGGGGATTTGTGAACACTGAAGCTTTCTTT.

The chain is built from TRBV28 and TRBJ1-1; TRBD1 might be the D (6 bases). CDR1 is MDHEN, CDR2 SYDVKM, per germline. CDR3 length: 10 amino acids. Trimming shortened V by 8 bases and J by 12 bases, and 13 bases separated the two germline ends. CDR3 in amino acids: CASGGARSFF. CDR3 nucleotides: TGTGCCAGCGGGGGCGCGAGGTCTTTCTTT.

The chain combines TRBV19 with TRBJ1-5; 8 nucleotides line up with TRBD1. Germline trimming cut 5 bases from V and 5 bases from J; bases unmatched to any gene: 5. The CDR3 runs 14 residues. CDR1 is LNHDA and CDR2 is SQIVND in the germline V gene (reference sequence). The DNA of the CDR3 is TGTGCCAGTAGTGCGGACAGGGCCCATCAGCCCCAGCATTTT. Residues: CASSADRAHQPQHF.

The V call is TRBV3-1 (or the pseudogene TRBV3-2), the J call TRBJ2-2; no clear D. Germline CDR1 and CDR2: LGHDT and YNNKEL (reference sequence). The germline V and J ends were trimmed by 6 bases and 7 bases, with 12 bases remaining between them. The CDR3 has 13 amino acids. CDR3: CASRPQTGGELFF. In nucleotides, the CDR3 is TGTGCCAGCAGACCCCAGACGGGCGGGGAGCTGTTTTTT.

J is TRBJ1-1 and V is TRBV7-9; D not resolved. The CDR3 runs to 13 residues. Deletions cut 5 bases from V and 5 bases from J, with 12 bases between. Germline lookup yields CDR1 SEHNR and CDR2 FQNEAQ (reference sequence). The CDR3: CASSLRAGTEAFF. The CDR3 region has the DNA TGTGCCAGCAGCCTTAGGGCGGGGACTGAAGCTTTCTTT.

This rearrangement joins TRBV6-6 to TRBJ1-2; D might be TRBD1 (6 bases). CDR1 MNHNY and CDR2 SVGAGI come from the germline V gene (reference sequence). Trimming shortened V by 8 bases and J by 5 bases, and 9 bases separated the two germline ends. CDR3 length equals 11 residues. The CDR3 is CASGTGYGYTF. The CDR3 coding sequence is TGTGCCAGCGGCACAGGGTATGGCTACACCTTC.

The chain uses TRBV6-5 and TRBJ2-1, with D possibly matching TRBD1 (6 bases). V lost 6 bases to trimming and J lost 5 bases, with 17 bases between them. Germline assignment: CDR1 MNHEY and CDR2 SVGAGI. The CDR3 loop spans 15 amino acids. The CDR3 DNA reads as TGTGCCAGCAGCTTGACAGGTAATAGACACAATGAGCAGTTCTTC. This encodes CASSLTGNRHNEQFF.

This chain uses TRBV5-1 with TRBJ1-2; D unresolved. The CDR3 totals 13 residues. The V and J ends lost 4 bases and 3 bases respectively, with 10 bases between them. The germline gives CDR1 SGHRS, CDR2 YFSETQ. The CDR3 here is CASSPDGDYGYTF. The CDR3 DNA reads TGCGCCAGCAGCCCCGACGGGGACTATGGCTACACCTTC.

The chain joins TRBV9 to TRBJ2-1, with 14 nucleotides matching TRBD2. The CDR3 sequence is 15 residues long. Germline V gene sequence: CDR1 SGDLS, CDR2 YYNGEE. The ends lost 4 bases at V and 9 bases at J; junction bases unmatched: 6. The CDR3 loop reads CASSPRLAGGPEQFF. CDR3 nucleotides: TGTGCCAGCAGCCCGCGACTAGCGGGAGGGCCTGAGCAGTTCTTC.

The V gene is TRBV21-1, the J gene TRBJ2-7; TRBD2 was called by the table and not checked on the DNA. TRBV21-1 is an annotated pseudogene. This CDR3 is built from 14 residues. The CDR3 bases are TGTGCCAGCAGCAAAAATAGGATGGACTCGGGACAGTACTTC. Its protein product is CASSKNRMDSGQYF.